The rows below give T cell receptor beta chains drawn from one sample of a study of identical twins. Using its own MiXCR run on the 5' RACE reads, TCRdb lists one record per CDR3 protein. The data contain 300,000 to 400,000 distinct CDR3 sequences, 9% of them seen just once; the ten biggest clones take up approximately 8.9%. The sample consisted of naive T cells sorted from blood. These receptors all come from a woman aged 45-65 years in good health. Each CDR3 is given with its conserved first and last residue. Fields, in order: clone size, V gene, D gene, J gene, CDR3 protein, CDR3 DNA. D genes are given only for firm matches. Only part of the rows carry a size: once, few, many, or a class if the clone is expanded.

size: few
V: TRBV5-1
D: TRBD1
J: TRBJ1-2
CDR3: CASSLEGTGGDYGYTF
DNA: TGCGCCAGCAGCTTGGAAGGGACAGGGGGAGACTATGGCTACACCTTC

size: many
V: TRBV10-3
D: -
J: TRBJ2-3
CDR3: CAISDPLPISSTDTQYF
DNA: TGTGCCATCAGTGACCCGCTACCCATATCTAGCACAGATACGCAGTATTTT

size: few
V: TRBV7-6
D: -
J: TRBJ2-5
CDR3: CASSLTPRETQYF
DNA: TGTGCCAGCAGCTTAACCCCCCGGGAGACCCAGTACTTC

size: -
V: TRBV11-2
D: -
J: TRBJ2-6
CDR3: CASSLPRRAGANVLTF
DNA: TGTGCCAGCAGCTTACCACGAAGGGCTGGGGCCAACGTCCTGACTTTC

size: few
V: TRBV5-1
D: -
J: TRBJ2-6
CDR3: CASSLDGLGANVLTF
DNA: TGCGCCAGCAGCTTGGATGGTCTGGGCGCCAACGTCCTGACTTTC

size: -
V: TRBV25-1
D: -
J: TRBJ2-6
CDR3: CASSSSGGANVLTF
DNA: TGTGCCAGCAGTTCAAGCGGTGGGGCCAACGTCCTGACTTTC

size: few
V: TRBV6-5
D: -
J: TRBJ2-5
CDR3: CASSTPGQGGETQYF
DNA: TGTGCCAGCAGTACCCCCGGCCAGGGAGGAGAGACCCAGTACTTC

size: -
V: TRBV19
D: -
J: TRBJ2-3
CDR3: CASSIAGTRGTDTQYF
DNA: TGTGCCAGTAGTATCGCCGGGACCCGGGGTACAGATACGCAGTATTTT

size: few
V: TRBV12-5
D: -
J: TRBJ2-1
CDR3: CASHSDNEQFF
DNA: TGTGCTAGCCATTCCGACAATGAGCAGTTCTTC

size: -
V: TRBV12-3/TRBV12-4
D: TRBD2
J: TRBJ2-5
CDR3: CASSVAGTSIETQYF
DNA: TGTGCCAGCAGCGTGGCCGGGACTAGTATAGAGACCCAGTACTTC

size: -
V: TRBV4-1
D: -
J: TRBJ2-7
CDR3: CASSPGGTALYEQYF
DNA: TGCGCCAGCAGCCCGGGGGGGACAGCACTCTACGAGCAGTACTTC

size: -
V: TRBV25-1
D: TRBD2
J: TRBJ2-5
CDR3: CASGGRGETQYF
DNA: TGTGCCAGCGGCGGGAGGGGAGAGACCCAGTACTTC

size: many
V: TRBV12-3/TRBV12-4
D: -
J: TRBJ2-1
CDR3: CASSFKSYNEQFF
DNA: TGTGCCAGCAGTTTTAAGTCCTACAATGAGCAGTTCTTC

size: -
V: TRBV27
D: -
J: TRBJ1-2
CDR3: CASRPGGGFQNYGYTF
DNA: TGTGCCAGCCGACCCGGGGGGGGATTCCAAAACTATGGCTACACCTTC

size: many
V: TRBV20-1
D: -
J: TRBJ2-1
CDR3: CSARDTRTEQFF
DNA: TGCAGTGCTAGAGATACTAGGACTGAGCAGTTCTTC

size: -
V: TRBV10-3
D: TRBD1
J: TRBJ1-5
CDR3: CAISEGTGLSNQPQHF
DNA: TGTGCCATCAGTGAGGGGACAGGGCTTAGCAATCAGCCCCAGCATTTT

size: few
V: TRBV11-2
D: TRBD2
J: TRBJ2-3
CDR3: CASSSLTGGPTDTQYF
DNA: TGTGCCAGCAGCTCCCTTACGGGAGGGCCAACAGATACGCAGTATTTT

size: few
V: TRBV4-1
D: -
J: TRBJ2-1
CDR3: CASSPWVGSYNEQFF
DNA: TGCGCCAGCAGCCCGTGGGTAGGGTCCTACAATGAGCAGTTCTTC

size: -
V: TRBV5-1
D: -
J: TRBJ2-2
CDR3: CASSSNGGPTGELFF
DNA: TGCGCCAGCAGCTCCAACGGAGGGCCTACCGGGGAGCTGTTTTTT

size: -
V: TRBV4-1
D: -
J: TRBJ2-1
CDR3: CASSQVLIQAYNEQFF
DNA: TGCGCCAGCAGCCAAGTTTTGATTCAGGCCTACAATGAGCAGTTCTTC

size: -
V: TRBV7-9
D: -
J: TRBJ2-6
CDR3: CASSPDRSPGANVLTF
DNA: TGTGCCAGCAGCCCTGACAGGTCCCCTGGGGCCAACGTCCTGACTTTC

size: few
V: TRBV5-6
D: -
J: TRBJ2-2
CDR3: CASSPEAGQNTGELFF
DNA: TGTGCCAGCAGCCCGGAAGCGGGACAGAACACCGGGGAGCTGTTTTTT

size: -
V: TRBV10-3
D: -
J: TRBJ2-3
CDR3: CAIRDTGGDTQYF
DNA: TGTGCCATCCGGGACACCGGCGGAGATACGCAGTATTTT

size: -
V: TRBV29-1
D: -
J: TRBJ1-1
CDR3: CSVEGPLGTEAFF
DNA: TGCAGCGTTGAAGGGCCTTTGGGCACTGAAGCTTTCTTT

size: many
V: TRBV14
D: -
J: TRBJ2-1
CDR3: CASSQGLGVWQFF
DNA: TGTGCCAGCAGCCAAGGTCTAGGGGTATGGCAGTTCTTC

size: many
V: TRBV14
D: -
J: TRBJ1-4
CDR3: CASSQATGKNEKLFF
DNA: TGTGCCAGCAGCCAAGCTACAGGGAAGAATGAAAAACTGTTTTTT

size: many
V: TRBV5-1
D: -
J: TRBJ2-2
CDR3: CASKRSLTNTGELFF
DNA: TGCGCCAGCAAACGGTCCCTCACGAACACCGGGGAGCTGTTTTTT

size: few
V: TRBV9
D: -
J: TRBJ2-5
CDR3: CASSVGQDQETQYF
DNA: TGTGCCAGCAGCGTAGGACAGGACCAAGAGACCCAGTACTTC

size: many
V: TRBV3-1
D: TRBD2
J: TRBJ2-5
CDR3: CASSLGLVETQYF
DNA: TGTGCCAGCAGCCTTGGACTAGTGGAGACCCAGTACTTC

size: -
V: TRBV5-1
D: -
J: TRBJ2-1
CDR3: CASSLPRENNEQFF
DNA: TGCGCCAGCAGCTTGCCCAGAGAGAACAATGAGCAGTTCTTC

size: -
V: TRBV20-1
D: -
J: TRBJ1-1
CDR3: CSARGKLDPGTLEAFF
DNA: TGCAGTGCTAGGGGGAAGTTGGATCCAGGGACACTTGAAGCTTTCTTT

size: many
V: TRBV7-9
D: -
J: TRBJ1-5
CDR3: CASSLGTGDQPQHF
DNA: TGTGCCAGCAGCTTGGGCACAGGCGATCAGCCCCAGCATTTT

size: many
V: TRBV4-1
D: TRBD2
J: TRBJ2-3
CDR3: CASSQDSGASGTSTDTQYF
DNA: TGCGCCAGCAGCCAAGATTCTGGGGCTAGCGGGACTAGCACAGATACGCAGTATTTT

size: few
V: TRBV9
D: -
J: TRBJ2-2
CDR3: CASSVGPRSGTGELFF
DNA: TGTGCCAGCAGCGTAGGCCCGAGATCGGGCACCGGGGAGCTGTTTTTT

size: -
V: TRBV24-1
D: -
J: TRBJ2-2
CDR3: CATTGHRNTGELFF
DNA: TGTGCCACCACGGGACATCGGAACACCGGGGAGCTGTTTTTT

size: -
V: TRBV7-8
D: -
J: TRBJ2-3
CDR3: CASSLLRAYSTDTQYF
DNA: TGTGCCAGCAGCTTATTGCGAGCTTACAGCACAGATACGCAGTATTTT

size: -
V: TRBV7-3
D: TRBD2
J: TRBJ2-1
CDR3: CASSLIPGLADNEQFF
DNA: TGTGCCAGCAGCTTAATTCCGGGACTAGCGGACAATGAGCAGTTCTTC

size: -
V: TRBV10-3
D: -
J: TRBJ1-5
CDR3: CAISESGGSNQPQHF
DNA: TGTGCCATCAGTGAGTCGGGCGGGAGCAATCAGCCCCAGCATTTT

size: many
V: TRBV6-2/TRBV6-3
D: -
J: TRBJ2-2
CDR3: CASSYDGTGELFF
DNA: TGTGCCAGCAGTTACGACGGGACAGGGGAGCTGTTTTTT

size: -
V: TRBV24-1
D: -
J: TRBJ2-5
CDR3: CATSDSRDPLETQYF
DNA: TGTGCCACCAGTGATTCGCGGGACCCCCTCGAGACCCAGTACTTC

size: many
V: TRBV10-3
D: TRBD2
J: TRBJ2-3
CDR3: CAISGSGTSTDTQYF
DNA: TGTGCCATCAGCGGTAGCGGGACTAGCACAGATACGCAGTATTTT

size: -
V: TRBV5-1
D: -
J: TRBJ2-7
CDR3: CASSTGAGPYEQYF
DNA: TGCGCCAGCAGCACGGGGGCAGGACCTTACGAGCAGTACTTC

size: -
V: TRBV11-3
D: TRBD2
J: TRBJ2-1
CDR3: CASSLGLAGGGEQFF
DNA: TGTGCCAGCAGCTTAGGACTAGCGGGAGGGGGCGAGCAGTTCTTC

size: -
V: TRBV2
D: TRBD2
J: TRBJ2-1
CDR3: CASSRKLAGTYNEQFF
DNA: TGTGCCAGCAGTCGAAAACTAGCGGGGACCTACAATGAGCAGTTCTTC

size: few
V: TRBV6-6
D: -
J: TRBJ1-2
CDR3: CASNFEGGDGYTF
DNA: TGTGCCAGCAACTTTGAGGGGGGCGATGGCTACACCTTC

size: few
V: TRBV10-3
D: -
J: TRBJ2-1
CDR3: CAISNDKASYNEQFF
DNA: TGTGCCATCAGTAACGATAAGGCCTCCTACAATGAGCAGTTCTTC

size: many
V: TRBV12-3/TRBV12-4
D: TRBD2
J: TRBJ2-1
CDR3: CASRISGASSYNEQFF
DNA: TGTGCCAGCAGAATTAGCGGGGCTAGCTCCTACAATGAGCAGTTCTTC

size: few
V: TRBV25-1
D: -
J: TRBJ2-2
CDR3: CASSEWGISGELFF
DNA: TGTGCCAGCAGTGAATGGGGCATCTCCGGGGAGCTGTTTTTT

size: few
V: TRBV5-6
D: -
J: TRBJ1-3
CDR3: CASSLAGDSGNTIYF
DNA: TGTGCCAGCAGCTTGGCGGGGGACTCTGGAAACACCATATATTTT

size: -
V: TRBV2
D: -
J: TRBJ2-2
CDR3: CASSFVKNTGELFF
DNA: TGTGCCAGCAGTTTTGTAAAGAACACCGGGGAGCTGTTTTTT